This TCR beta chain was documented in a study of T cell repertoires in cytomegalovirus infection. Study-level information: Alongside well-studied HLA-B-restricted CMV epitopes, recently identified HLA-C-restricted CMV epitopes were also used. It can be stated that public TCR beta signatures indicated CMV infection as well as a matching HLA type.

As regards this clonotype: Its antigen is as yet unknown.

Notes on the study in general: Across the ex vivo response, the dominant clonotypes were HLA-C-restricted CMV-specific TCR beta clonotypes.

TCRdb used MiXCR to reprocess the reads, holding one entry per CDR3 protein. The sample holds fewer than 1,000,000 distinct CDR3 sequences, 31% seen once. The CDR3 is made up of 15 amino acids. With 4 bases removed from V and 3 bases from J, the gap between germline ends came to 17 bases. Germline CDR1 is SGHNT and CDR2 is YYREEE (reference sequence). This chain joins TRBV5-4 and TRBJ2-7, with D possibly called TRBD1 or TRBD2 (5 bases each). This receptor was taken from a human donor in good health (CMV status not recorded). Some clones in this sample may be carry-over from other donors' samples. The material sequenced was cultured CD8+ T cells from PBMCs, taken from culture after CMV antigen stimulation. Written as DNA, the CDR3 is TGTGCCAGCAGCCCGCGTGGCAGGGAGAACTACGAGCAGTACTTC. It specifies CASSPRGRENYEQYF.